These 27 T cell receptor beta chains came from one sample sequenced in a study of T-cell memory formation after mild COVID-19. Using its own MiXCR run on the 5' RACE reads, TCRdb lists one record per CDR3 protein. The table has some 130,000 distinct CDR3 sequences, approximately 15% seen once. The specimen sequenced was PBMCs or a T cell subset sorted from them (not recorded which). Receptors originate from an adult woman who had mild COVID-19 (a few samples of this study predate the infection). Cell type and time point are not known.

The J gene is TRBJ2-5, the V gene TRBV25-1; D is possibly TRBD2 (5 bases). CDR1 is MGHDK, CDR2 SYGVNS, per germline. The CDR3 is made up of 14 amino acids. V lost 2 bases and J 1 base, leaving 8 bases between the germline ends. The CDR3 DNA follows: TGTGCCAGCAGTGAAGAGGGCAGCCAAGAGACCCAGTACTTC. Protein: CASSEEGSQETQYF.

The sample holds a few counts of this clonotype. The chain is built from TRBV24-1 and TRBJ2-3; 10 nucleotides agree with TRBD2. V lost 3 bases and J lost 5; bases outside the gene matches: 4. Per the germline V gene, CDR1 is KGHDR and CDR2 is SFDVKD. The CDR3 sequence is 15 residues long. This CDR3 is CATSDERGGKDTQYF. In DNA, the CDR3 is TGTGCCACCAGTGATGAGCGGGGGGGTAAAGATACGCAGTATTTT.

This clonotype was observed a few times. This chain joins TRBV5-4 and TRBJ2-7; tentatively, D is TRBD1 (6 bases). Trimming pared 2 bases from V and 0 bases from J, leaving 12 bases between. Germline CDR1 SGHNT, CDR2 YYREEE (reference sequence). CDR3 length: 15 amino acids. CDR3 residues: CASSFGQQFSYEQYF. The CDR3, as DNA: TGTGCCAGCAGCTTCGGACAGCAATTCTCCTACGAGCAGTACTTC.

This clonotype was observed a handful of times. CDR3 residues: CASSRGQGRTNTEAFF. CDR3 DNA: TGTGCCAGCAGTAGGGGACAGGGACGTACGAACACTGAAGCTTTCTTT. The chain joins TRBV12-3 or TRBV12-4 to TRBJ1-1; 9 bases are shared with TRBD1. The CDR3 consists of 16 residues. V was clipped by 5 bases and J by 1 base; unmatched bases: 8.

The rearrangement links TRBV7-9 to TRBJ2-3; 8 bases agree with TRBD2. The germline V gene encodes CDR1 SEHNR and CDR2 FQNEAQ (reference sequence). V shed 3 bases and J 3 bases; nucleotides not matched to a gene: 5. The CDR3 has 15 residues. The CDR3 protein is CASSFSAGVTDTQYF. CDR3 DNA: TGTGCCAGCAGCTTTTCAGCGGGAGTGACAGATACGCAGTATTTT.

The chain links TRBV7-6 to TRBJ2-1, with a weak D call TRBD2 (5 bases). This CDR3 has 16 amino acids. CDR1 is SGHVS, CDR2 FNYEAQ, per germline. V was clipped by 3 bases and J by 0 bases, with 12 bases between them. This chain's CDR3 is CASSFRLGSSYNEQFF. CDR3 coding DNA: TGTGCCAGCAGCTTTAGACTGGGGAGCTCCTACAATGAGCAGTTCTTC.

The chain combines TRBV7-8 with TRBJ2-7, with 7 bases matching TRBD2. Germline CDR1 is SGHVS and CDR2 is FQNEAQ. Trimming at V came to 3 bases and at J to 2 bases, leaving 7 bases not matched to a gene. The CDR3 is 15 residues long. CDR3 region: CASSLGGGPTYEQYF. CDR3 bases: TGTGCCAGCAGCTTGGGGGGGGGACCAACCTACGAGCAGTACTTC.

DNA for the CDR3: TGCAGTGCCCGGGCCGACGGAAACACCATATATTTT. Its translation: CSARADGNTIYF. This rearrangement joins TRBV20-1 to TRBJ1-3; D is undetermined. This CDR3 is 12 amino acids long. Per germline, CDR1 DFQATT and CDR2 SNEGSKA (reference sequence). Trimming removed 6 bases from V and 4 bases from J, with 10 bases in between.

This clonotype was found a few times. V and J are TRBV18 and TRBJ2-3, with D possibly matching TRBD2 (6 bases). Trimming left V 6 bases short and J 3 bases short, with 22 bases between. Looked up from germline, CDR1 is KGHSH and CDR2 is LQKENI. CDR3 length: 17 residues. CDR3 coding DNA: TGTGCCAGCTCGCCTAGCGCCGACGGAGTTGGTACAGATACGCAGTATTTT. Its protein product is CASSPSADGVGTDTQYF.

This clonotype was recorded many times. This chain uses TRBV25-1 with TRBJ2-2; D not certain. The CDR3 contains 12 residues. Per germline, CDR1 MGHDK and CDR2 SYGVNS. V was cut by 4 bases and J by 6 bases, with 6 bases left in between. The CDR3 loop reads CASSAPPGELFF. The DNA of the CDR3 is TGTGCCAGCAGTGCCCCCCCCGGGGAGCTGTTTTTT. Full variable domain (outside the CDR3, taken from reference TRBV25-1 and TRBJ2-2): EADIYQTPRYLVIGTGKKITLECSQTMGHDKMYWYQQDPGMELHLIHYSYGVNSTEKGDLSSESTVSRIRTEHFPLTLESARPSHTSQYLCASSAPPGELFFGEGSRLTVL.

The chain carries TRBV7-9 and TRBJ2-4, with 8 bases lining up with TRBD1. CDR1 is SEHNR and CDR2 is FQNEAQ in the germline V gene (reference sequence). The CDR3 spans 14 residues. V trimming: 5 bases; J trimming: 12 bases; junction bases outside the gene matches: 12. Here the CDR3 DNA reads TGTGCCAGCAGCCCATTAAACAGGGGGGAAGATCAGTACTTC. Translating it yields CASSPLNRGEDQYF.

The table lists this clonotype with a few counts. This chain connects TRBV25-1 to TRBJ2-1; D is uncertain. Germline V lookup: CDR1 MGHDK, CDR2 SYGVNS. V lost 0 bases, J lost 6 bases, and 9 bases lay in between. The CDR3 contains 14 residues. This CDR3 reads CASSEYKNSNEQFF. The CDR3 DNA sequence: TGTGCCAGCAGTGAATATAAGAATTCCAATGAGCAGTTCTTC.

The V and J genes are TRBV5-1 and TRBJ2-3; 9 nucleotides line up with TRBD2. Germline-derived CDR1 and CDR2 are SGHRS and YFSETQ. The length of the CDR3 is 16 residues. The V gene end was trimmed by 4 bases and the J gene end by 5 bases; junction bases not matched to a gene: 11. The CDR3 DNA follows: TGCGCCAGCAGCGCCGGAGGCGGGGGGGCTGGAGATACGCAGTATTTT. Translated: CASSAGGGGAGDTQYF. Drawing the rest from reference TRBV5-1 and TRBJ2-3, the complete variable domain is KAGVTQTPRYLIKTRGQQVTLSCSPISGHRSVSWYQQTPGQGLQFLFEYFSETQRNKGNFPGRFSGRQFSNSRSEMNVSTLELGDSALYLCASSAGGGGAGDTQYFGPGTRLTVL.

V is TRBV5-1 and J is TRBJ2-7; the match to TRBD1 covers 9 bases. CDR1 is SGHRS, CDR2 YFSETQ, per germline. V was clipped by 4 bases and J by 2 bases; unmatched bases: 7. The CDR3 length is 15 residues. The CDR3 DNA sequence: TGCGCCAGCAGCCTACCCGGGACAGGGACCTACGAGCAGTACTTC. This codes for CASSLPGTGTYEQYF.

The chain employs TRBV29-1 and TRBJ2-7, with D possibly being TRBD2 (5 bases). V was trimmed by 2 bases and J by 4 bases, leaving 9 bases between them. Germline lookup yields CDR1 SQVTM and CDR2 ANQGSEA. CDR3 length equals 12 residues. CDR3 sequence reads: CSVELAPYEQYF. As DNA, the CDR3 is TGCAGCGTTGAACTAGCCCCGTACGAGCAGTACTTC.

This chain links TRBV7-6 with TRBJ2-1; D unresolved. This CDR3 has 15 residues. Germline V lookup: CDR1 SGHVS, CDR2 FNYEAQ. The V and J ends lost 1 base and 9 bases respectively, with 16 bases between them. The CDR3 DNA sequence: TGTGCCAGCAGCTTAGAGTTGATTAGTTATGGTGAGCAGTTCTTC. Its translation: CASSLELISYGEQFF.

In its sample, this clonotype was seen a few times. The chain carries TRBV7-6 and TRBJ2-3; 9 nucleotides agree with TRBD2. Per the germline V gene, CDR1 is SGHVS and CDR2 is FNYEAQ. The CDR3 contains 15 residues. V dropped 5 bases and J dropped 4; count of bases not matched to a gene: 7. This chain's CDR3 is CASSGPGLAADTQYF. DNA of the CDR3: TGTGCCAGCAGCGGACCGGGACTAGCAGCAGATACGCAGTATTTT.

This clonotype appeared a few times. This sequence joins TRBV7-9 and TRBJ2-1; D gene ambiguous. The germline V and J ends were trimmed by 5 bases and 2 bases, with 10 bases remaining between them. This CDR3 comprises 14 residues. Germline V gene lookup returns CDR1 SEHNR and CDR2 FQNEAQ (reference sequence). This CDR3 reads CASSITGAYNEQFF. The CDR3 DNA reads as TGTGCCAGCAGCATAACTGGAGCCTACAATGAGCAGTTCTTC. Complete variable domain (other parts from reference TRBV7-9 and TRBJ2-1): DTGVSQNPRHKITKRGQNVTFRCDPISEHNRLYWYRQTLGQGPEFLTYFQNEAQLEKSRLLSDRFSAERPKGSFSTLEIQRTEQGDSAMYLCASSITGAYNEQFFGPGTRLTVL.

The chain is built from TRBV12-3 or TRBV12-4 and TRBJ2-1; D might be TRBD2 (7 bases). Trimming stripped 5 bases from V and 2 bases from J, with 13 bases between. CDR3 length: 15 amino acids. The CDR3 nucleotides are TGTGCCAGCAGTCCCACGGGGGGCCCCTACAATGAGCAGTTCTTC. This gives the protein CASSPTGGPYNEQFF.

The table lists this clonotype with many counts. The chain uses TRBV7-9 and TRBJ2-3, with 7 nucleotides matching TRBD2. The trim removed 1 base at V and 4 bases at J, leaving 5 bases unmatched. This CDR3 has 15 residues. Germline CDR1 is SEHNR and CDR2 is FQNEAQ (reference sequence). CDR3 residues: CASSLEGGSADTQYF. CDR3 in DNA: TGTGCCAGCAGCTTAGAGGGCGGGAGCGCAGATACGCAGTATTTT.

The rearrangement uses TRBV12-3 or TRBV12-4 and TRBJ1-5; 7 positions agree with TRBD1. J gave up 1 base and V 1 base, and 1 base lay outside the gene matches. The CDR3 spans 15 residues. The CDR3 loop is CASSLDRGSNQPQHF. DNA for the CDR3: TGTGCCAGCAGTTTAGACAGGGGAAGCAATCAGCCCCAGCATTTT.

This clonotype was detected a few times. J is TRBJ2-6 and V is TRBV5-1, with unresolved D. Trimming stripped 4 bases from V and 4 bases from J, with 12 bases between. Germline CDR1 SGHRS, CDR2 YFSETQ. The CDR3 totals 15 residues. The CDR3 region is CASSPDVTGANVLTF. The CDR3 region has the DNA TGCGCCAGCAGCCCCGACGTCACCGGGGCCAACGTCCTGACTTTC.

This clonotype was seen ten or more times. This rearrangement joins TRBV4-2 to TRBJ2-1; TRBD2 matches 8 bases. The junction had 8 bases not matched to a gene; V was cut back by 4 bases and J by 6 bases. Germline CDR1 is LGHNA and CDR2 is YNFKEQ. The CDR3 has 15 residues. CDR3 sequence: CASSPYRTSPNEQFF. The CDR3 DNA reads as TGTGCCAGCAGCCCCTATCGGACTAGCCCCAATGAGCAGTTCTTC.

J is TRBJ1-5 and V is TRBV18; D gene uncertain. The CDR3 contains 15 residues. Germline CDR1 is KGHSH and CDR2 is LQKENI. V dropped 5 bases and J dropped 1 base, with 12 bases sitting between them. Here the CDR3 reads CASSFAPGSNQPQHF. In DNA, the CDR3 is TGTGCCAGCTCATTTGCCCCTGGGAGCAATCAGCCCCAGCATTTT.

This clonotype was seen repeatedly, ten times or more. CDR3 region: CASSFLGDEQFF. For the CDR3, the DNA is TGTGCCAGCAGCTTTCTGGGCGATGAGCAGTTCTTC. The chain couples TRBV5-8 to TRBJ2-1; no clear D. Germline CDR1 and CDR2: SGHTS and YDEGEE. The CDR3 totals 12 residues. The ends were cut back, 2 bases at V and 8 bases at J, with 8 bases in the middle.

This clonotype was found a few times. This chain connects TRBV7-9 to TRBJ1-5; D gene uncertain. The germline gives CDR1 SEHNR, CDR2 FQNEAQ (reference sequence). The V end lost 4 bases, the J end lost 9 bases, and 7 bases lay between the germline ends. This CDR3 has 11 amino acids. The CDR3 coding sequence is TGTGCCAGCAGCTCGTCAGGGCCCCAGCATTTT. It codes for CASSSSGPQHF.

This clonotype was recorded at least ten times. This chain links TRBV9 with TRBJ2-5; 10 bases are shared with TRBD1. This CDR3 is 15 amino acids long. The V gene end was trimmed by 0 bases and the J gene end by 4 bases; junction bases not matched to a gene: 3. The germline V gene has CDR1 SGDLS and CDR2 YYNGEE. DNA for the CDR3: TGTGCCAGCAGCGTAGCAGGACAGGGGGTAGAGACCCAGTACTTC. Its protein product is CASSVAGQGVETQYF.